This T cell receptor beta chain was recorded in a study of CD4+ T cells in melanoma. Whole-study results and caveats: CD8+ T cell, macrophage and B cell function reportedly correlated with neoantigen-specific CD4+ T cells. Diverse differentiation states were reported for melanoma neoantigen-specific CD4+ T cells.

For this clone: The antigen remains undetermined.

Sequencing used immunoSEQ multiplex PCR; TCRdb keeps in-frame clones, though not all of them. The sample yields about 16,000 clones, approximately 76% seen once. The CDR3 sequence is 18 residues long. The source of this sequence is a human donor with melanoma. Specimen: cells from a culture (not recorded whether cultured in vitro). V gene TRBV12-2 combines with J gene TRBJ2-5; the table's D call, TRBD2, was not checked against the DNA. TRBV12-2 has pseudogene status. CDR3 sequence: CASRLDGVKRDYQETQYF. DNA for the CDR3: TGTGCAAGTCGCTTAGATGGGGTCAAACGGGACTATCAAGAGACCCAGTACTTC.